The text below deals with one T cell receptor beta chain. Only in-frame clones appear in the TCRdb table, and some are missing; sequencing was by immunoSEQ multiplex PCR. The table lists under 130,000 clones, about 91% of them singletons. This sample was taken from a study of T cell changes during pregnancy in multiple sclerosis. The CDR3 is made up of 15 amino acids. The junction had 6 bases not matched to a gene; V was cut back by 0 bases and J by 7 bases. Germline assignment: CDR1 SGHNT and CDR2 YYREEE (reference sequence). The clonotype was recovered from a female donor with multiple sclerosis, enrolled in a pregnancy study. The specimen comprised peripheral blood, sampled after pregnancy. The chain uses TRBV5-4 and TRBJ2-1; 8 bases match TRBD2. CDR3 nucleotides: TGTGCCAGCAGCTTGGCCTCGCGGGAGGTGAATGAGCAGTTCTTC. Translating it yields CASSLASREVNEQFF.